The rows below give T cell receptor beta chains drawn from one sample of a study of shared clonotypes between healthy human individuals. Method: immunoSEQ multiplex PCR; TCRdb's copy keeps in-frame clones and lacks some. The table lists some 2.4 million clones, roughly 93% of them singletons, with around 0.4% in the top ten. Sequenced: naive CD4+ T cells from PBMCs. Source of these receptors: a young man in good health. Some clones in this sample may be carry-over from other donors' samples. Each CDR3 is given with its conserved first and last residue. Fields, in order: CDR3 DNA, CDR3 protein, clone size, V gene, J gene, D gene. The D gene is left open where the match is weak. Rows give clone size only sometimes, using once, few, many, or a class for an expanded clone.

DNA: TGTGCCAGCAGCTTGGCCGGGACAGGGGTCACAACTAATGAAAAACTGTTTTTT
CDR3: CASSLAGTGVTTNEKLFF
size: NA
V: TRBV5-4
J: TRBJ1-4
D: TRBD1

DNA: TGTGCCTGGAGTGTACTAGGGGGGCGCGGAAACACCATATATTTT
CDR3: CAWSVLGGRGNTIYF
size: NA
V: TRBV30
J: TRBJ1-3
D: NA

DNA: TGTGCCAGTAGTATCCAGGGTCGGACGTCCTACGAGCAGTACTTC
CDR3: CASSIQGRTSYEQYF
size: NA
V: TRBV19
J: TRBJ2-7
D: NA

DNA: TGCGCCAGCAGCCGGAGGACAGGGGACGCAGATACGCAGTATTTT
CDR3: CASSRRTGDADTQYF
size: NA
V: TRBV4-1
J: TRBJ2-3
D: TRBD1

DNA: TGCGCCAGCAGGCCCCACCGGGAGAACTATGGCTACACCTTC
CDR3: CASRPHRENYGYTF
size: NA
V: TRBV5-1
J: TRBJ1-2
D: NA

DNA: TGTGCCAGCTCCCTCTCCTACGAGCAGTACTTC
CDR3: CASSLSYEQYF
size: NA
V: TRBV18
J: TRBJ2-7
D: NA

DNA: TGTGCCAGCATCGCCAGGGGGCCCACTGAAGCTTTCTTT
CDR3: CASIARGPTEAFF
size: once
V: TRBV2
J: TRBJ1-1
D: TRBD1

DNA: TGCGCCAGCAGCTCCCTACTAGCGGGACTTGGGAATGAGCAGTTCTTC
CDR3: CASSSLLAGLGNEQFF
size: NA
V: TRBV5-1
J: TRBJ2-1
D: TRBD2

DNA: TGTGCCAGCAGCGTAGCAAGCGGGAAGGCCGGGGAGCTGTTTTTT
CDR3: CASSVASGKAGELFF
size: NA
V: TRBV9
J: TRBJ2-2
D: TRBD2

DNA: TGTGCCAGCAGCTCGGGACATTCGTACCAAGAGACCCAGTACTTC
CDR3: CASSSGHSYQETQYF
size: NA
V: TRBV5-6
J: TRBJ2-5
D: NA